The subject of this entry is one TCR beta chain. In this sample, this clone turned up a few times. The antigen it binds to is not known. Per-nucleotide qualities are absent, and no much larger clonotype sits a single base away. The sample is drawn from a study of blood T cell repertoires in COVID-19 (dated by TCRdb to the early 2020s). Regarding the complete study: The collaborator samples originated in the United States, Italy and Spain and spanned the acute and convalescent phases of COVID-19. Sample metadata almost always included a de-identified subject ID, COVID-19 status, age in years and sex. Where HLA class I and class II types were available, the types were taken from metadata supplied by the sample provider, not from assay-based typing. Samples came from the ongoing ImmuneRACE study (first 160 participants) plus 1,254 subjects from 6 global collaborators. A freely available public database, intended as a resource for researchers studying the immune response to SARS-CoV-2, is where the repertoires were released. Deeply sampled blood TCRbeta repertoires from subjects exposed to, actively infected with, or recovered from COVID-19 were included in the dataset. The prospective study material was composed of cDNA or gDNA derived from T cells, B-cell-depleted T cells, or PBMCs.

General conclusions and limits of the study: Clinical and demographic metadata were provided uncurated, with the amount varying by source and participant.

CDR3 length: 14 amino acids, cysteine to phenylalanine. Here the CDR3 DNA is all that survives: 42 bases in frame from base 1. The CDR1 and CDR2 encoded by the germline V gene are MDHEN and SYDVKM. Between the V and J ends, shortened by 6 bases and 3 bases respectively, the junction contains 14 bases. TCRbeta CDR3 regions were amplified from genomic DNA using the immunoSEQ Assay, a bias-controlled multiplex PCR. Regarding the original processing steps: The number of nucleated cells in each sample was estimated by amplification of reference gene primers within the assay. To quantify the absolute abundance of each unique TCRbeta CDR3 rearrangement, sequence reads were collapsed and filtered. For each sample, productive Simpson clonality was calculated as the square root of Simpson's diversity index across productive rearrangements. What TCRdb holds here is the immuneACCESS table cut down to in-frame rearrangements. Part of the clones is not present; checked against another copy, under half of the missing clones reflect an unresolved V gene, and the others are unexplained. V, J and clone size are taken as reported in that table, and D and trimming were inferred from the DNA itself. The table for this sample lists a few hundred thousand clones; around 83% of them were counted only once. The top ten constitute around 1% of the sample.

Each collaborating institution followed its own protocols to collect whole blood in K2EDTA tubes. Collaborator samples were shipped for TCRbeta analysis as frozen whole blood, isolated PBMCs, or DNA extracted from either sample type. The receptor's source is a man aged 35-49 years with acute or convalescent COVID-19. The specimen sequenced was peripheral blood. Recombination connected TRBV28 to TRBJ1-1; the D segment could be TRBD1, given 6 matching bases. The DNA sequence reads TGTGCCAGCAGGTACAGGGTCGGCGACACTGAAGCTTTCTTT. This translates into CASRYRVGDTEAFF.